These 27 T cell receptor beta chains came from one sample sequenced in a study of identical twins' blood T cells. From the 5' RACE reads, TCRdb called clonotypes with MiXCR, one entry per CDR3 protein. The data contain a few hundred thousand distinct CDR3 sequences, approximately 30% of them singletons. Specimen: PBMCs. The receptors derive from a woman aged 18 to 55 in good health.

V is TRBV20-1 and J is TRBJ2-4; the D gene is possibly TRBD2 (6 bases). V shed 3 bases and J shed 9 bases, with 15 bases lying between them. The CDR3 has 13 amino acids. Germline V CDR1 and CDR2: DFQATT, SNEGSKA (reference sequence). The CDR3 loop is CSASPTRGTIQYF. In DNA, the CDR3 is TGCAGTGCTAGCCCGACTAGGGGAACCATTCAGTACTTC.

The CDR3 sequence is CASSGGSWTANTEAFF. The CDR3 bases are TGTGCCAGCAGCGGGGGCTCTTGGACGGCGAACACTGAAGCTTTCTTT. The rearrangement links TRBV3-1 to TRBJ1-1; possibly TRBD1 for D (6 bases). The germline V gene has CDR1 LGHDT and CDR2 YNNKEL (reference sequence). The V and J ends lost 5 bases and 1 base respectively, with 17 bases between them. CDR3 size: 16 residues.

This clonotype was counted between two and nine times. The chain uses TRBV19 and TRBJ1-5; D is perhaps TRBD1 (6 bases). CDR3 length: 13 residues. The germline CDR1 and CDR2 sequences are LNHDA and SQIVND (reference sequence). V dropped 9 bases and J dropped 4 bases, with 13 bases sitting between them. CDR3 DNA: TGTGCCAGCCAAAGACAGGTTAATCAGCCCCAGCATTTT. Encoded protein: CASQRQVNQPQHF. Together with reference TRBV19 and TRBJ1-5, the CDR3 gives the full variable domain: DGGITQSPKYLFRKEGQNVTLSCEQNLNHDAMYWYRQDPGQGLRLIYYSQIVNDFQKGDIAEGYSVSREKKESFPLTVTSAQKNPTAFYLCASQRQVNQPQHFGDGTRLSIL.

The sample holds a few counts of this clonotype. The chain links TRBV7-8 to TRBJ1-2; a possible D gene is TRBD1 (6 bases). The CDR3 is made up of 15 amino acids. V was clipped by 1 base and J by 8 bases, with 17 bases between them. Germline V gene data show CDR1 as SGHVS and CDR2 as FQNEAQ. CDR3 in DNA: TGTGCCAGCAGCTTAGTAAGCGACAGGCTGGAAGGCTACACCTTC. Protein sequence: CASSLVSDRLEGYTF.

The V and J genes are TRBV5-1 and TRBJ2-1; perhaps TRBD1 as D (6 bases). The CDR3 has 15 amino acids. The V end was cut by 5 bases, the J end by 3 bases, with 15 bases between. CDR1 and CDR2 (germline): SGHRS, YFSETQ. The CDR3 coding sequence is TGCGCCAGCAGTTTAGGGACATCAATCTACAATGAGCAGTTCTTC. Translation: CASSLGTSIYNEQFF.

Remarks on this clonotype: One base away lies a much larger clone, so this may be a sequencing read error. V and J are TRBV2 and TRBJ1-5; 8 nucleotides align to TRBD1. Germline V gene sequence: CDR1 SNHLY, CDR2 FYNNEI. The CDR3 is 14 residues long. The CDR3 bases are TGTACCAGCTCCGACACAGGGGGAGATCAGCCCCAGCATTTT. Translation gives CTSSDTGGDQPQHF.

This clonotype was detected a few times. The chain is built from TRBV9 and TRBJ2-1, with D perhaps TRBD2 (5 bases). The CDR3 is 15 amino acids. Between the trimmed V and J ends, which lost 5 bases and 0 bases, there was a span of 12 bases. Per the germline V gene, CDR1 is SGDLS and CDR2 is YYNGEE. CDR3 nucleotides: TGTGCCAGCAGTGAAAGCGGCCTCTCCTACAATGAGCAGTTCTTC. This sequence encodes CASSESGLSYNEQFF.

This clonotype was seen only a few times. The rearrangement uses TRBV6-1 and TRBJ1-2, with D unclear. From germline, CDR1 is MNHNS and CDR2 SASEGT. V was clipped by 3 bases and J by 7 bases, with 18 bases between them. The CDR3 sequence is 15 residues long. The CDR3 spells CASSEISRWLGGYTF. In nucleotides, the CDR3 is TGTGCCAGCAGTGAGATTTCCAGGTGGCTCGGTGGCTACACCTTC.

A few counts support this clonotype. The chain recombines TRBV3-1 with TRBJ1-6, with D possibly matching TRBD1 (5 bases). Trimming took 3 bases from V and 14 from J, leaving 8 bases between them. Germline assignment: CDR1 LGHDT and CDR2 YNNKEL (reference sequence). The CDR3 consists of 11 residues. The CDR3 DNA follows: TGTGCCAGCAGCCAGTGGGGCACCCTCCACTTT. It translates to CASSQWGTLHF. The full variable domain, in which reference TRBV3-1 and TRBJ1-6 provide the parts outside the CDR3, is DTAVSQTPKYLVTQMGNDKSIKCEQNLGHDTMYWYKQDSKKFLKIMFSYNNKELIINETVPNRFSPKSPDKAHLNLHINSLELGDSAVYFCASSQWGTLHFGNGTRLTVT.

This clonotype was seen only a few times. The gene calls are TRBV12-3 or TRBV12-4 and TRBJ1-1, with 7 bases that match TRBD1. The V and J ends lost 5 bases and 9 bases, in that order; junction bases with no gene match: 12. This CDR3 is 14 amino acids long. In nucleotides, the CDR3 is TGTGCCAGCAGTCCCATGAGACAGGGCGCGCAAGCTTTCTTT. This codes for CASSPMRQGAQAFF.

The rearrangement uses TRBV20-1 and TRBJ2-7, with 8 bases lining up with TRBD1. The J segment lost 2 bases and the V segment lost 4 bases, leaving 4 bases of the junction unmatched. CDR1 is DFQATT and CDR2 is SNEGSKA in the germline V gene (reference sequence). This CDR3 contains 13 residues. CDR3 in DNA: TGCAGTGCTATGGACAGGGTTACCTACGAGCAGTACTTC. Translating gives CSAMDRVTYEQYF.

The rearrangement links TRBV29-1 to TRBJ1-1; 10 nucleotides match TRBD1. The length of the CDR3 is 12 residues. Germline trimming cut 6 bases from V and 9 bases from J; bases unmatched to any gene: 7. Germline CDR1 is SQVTM and CDR2 is ANQGSEA. The CDR3 reads CSVGQGEVKAFF. The CDR3 DNA is TGCAGCGTCGGACAGGGGGAGGTGAAAGCTTTCTTT.

This rearrangement joins TRBV5-6 to TRBJ1-2; 9 bases fit TRBD1. Germline trimming cut 0 bases from V and 6 bases from J; bases unmatched to any gene: 6. This CDR3 spans 15 amino acids. Germline CDR1 and CDR2: SGHDT and YYEEEE. The CDR3 is CASSLGTGEYNGYTF. The CDR3 coding sequence is TGTGCCAGCAGCTTGGGGACAGGGGAATATAATGGCTACACCTTC.

The chain couples TRBV20-1 to TRBJ2-3; D not certain. The CDR3 sequence is 12 residues long. Germline V CDR1 and CDR2: DFQATT, SNEGSKA (reference sequence). Trimming took off 3 bases at V and 4 bases at J, with 8 bases between the two ends. CDR3 coding DNA: TGCAGTGCTAGTGGGTCCGCAGATACGCAGTATTTT. This translates into CSASGSADTQYF.

The chain carries TRBV6-5 and TRBJ2-6, with D perhaps matching TRBD1 (6 bases). The germline V and J ends were trimmed by 8 bases and 0 bases, with 14 bases remaining between them. CDR1 is MNHEY, CDR2 SVGAGI, per germline. The CDR3 is 16 residues long. CDR3 in amino acids: CASARQAYSGANVLTF. DNA of the CDR3: TGTGCCAGCGCGCGACAGGCCTACTCTGGGGCCAACGTCCTGACTTTC.

The V call is TRBV4-3, the J call TRBJ2-1, with D unclear. Germline CDR1 is LGHNA and CDR2 is YSLEER. Trimming removed 3 bases at V and 6 bases at J, with 6 bases between. The CDR3 covers 12 residues. CDR3 amino acids: CASSHIGNEQFF. DNA for the CDR3: TGCGCCAGCAGCCATATAGGCAATGAGCAGTTCTTC.

CDR3: CASSIRVVGFSGNTIYF. CDR3 DNA: TGTGCCAGTAGTATAAGGGTGGTCGGCTTCTCTGGAAACACCATATATTTT. The rearrangement joins TRBV19 to TRBJ1-3, with unresolved D. V lost 2 bases to trimming and J lost 0 bases, with 14 bases between them. The CDR3 extends over 17 amino acids. Germline values: CDR1 LNHDA, CDR2 SQIVND (reference sequence).

This chain uses TRBV5-6 with TRBJ1-2; D is undetermined. CDR1 and CDR2 from the germline V gene are SGHDT and YYEEEE. V was clipped by 1 base and J by 10 bases, with 14 bases between them. The CDR3 is 13 amino acids. The CDR3 loop reads CASSLPRSPDYTF. The CDR3 DNA follows: TGTGCCAGCAGCTTGCCGCGGAGCCCTGACTACACCTTC.

The J gene is TRBJ2-3, the V gene TRBV11-2; D might be TRBD1 or TRBD2, each matching 7 bases. The CDR3 length is 14 residues. The V and J ends lost 4 bases and 9 bases respectively, with 17 bases between them. In germline, CDR1 is SGHAT, CDR2 FQNNGV. The CDR3 DNA sequence: TGTGCCAGCAGCTCGCCTCACAGGGGAGGGACGCAGTATTTT. Its protein is CASSSPHRGGTQYF.

The chain uses TRBV20-1 and TRBJ1-5, with D possibly matching TRBD1 (6 bases). With 3 bases removed from V and 3 bases from J, the gap between germline ends came to 18 bases. Germline CDR1 reads DFQATT; CDR2 reads SNEGSKA (reference sequence). The CDR3 loop spans 16 amino acids. CDR3 nucleotides: TGCAGTGCTAGTTCCCCGACAGGACTATTCAATCAGCCCCAGCATTTT. It yields the protein CSASSPTGLFNQPQHF.

This chain links TRBV5-1 with TRBJ1-4; no firm D call. CDR3 size: 15 residues. V dropped 10 bases and J dropped 2 bases, with 18 bases sitting between them. Germline CDR1 and CDR2: SGHRS and YFSETQ. CDR3 loop: CASTFTPSTNEKLFF. The CDR3 DNA sequence: TGCGCCTCTACTTTCACCCCGTCTACTAATGAAAAACTGTTTTTT.

This chain links TRBV9 with TRBJ2-7, with TRBD1 matching 10 bases. CDR1 SGDLS and CDR2 YYNGEE come from the germline V gene. Trimming took 1 base from V and 2 from J; bases not matched to a gene: 3. There are 15 residues in the CDR3. The CDR3 here is CASSVRGQGAYEQYF. The CDR3 DNA reads TGTGCCAGCAGCGTAAGAGGACAGGGGGCCTACGAGCAGTACTTC. Full variable domain (rest looked up from reference TRBV9 and TRBJ2-7): DSGVTQTPKHLITATGQRVTLRCSPRSGDLSVYWYQQSLDQGLQFLIQYYNGEERAKGNILERFSAQQFPDLHSELNLSSLELGDSALYFCASSVRGQGAYEQYFGPGTRLTVT.

This clonotype has only a few counts. Mismatch with germline at one junction end may stem from a read error. The chain joins TRBV7-8 to TRBJ2-7; D is possibly TRBD1 (6 bases). This CDR3 has 13 residues. The V gene's germline CDR1 is SGHVS and CDR2 FQNEAQ. As DNA, the CDR3 is TGTGCTAGCAGCCCCGGGACATACTACGAGCAGTACTTC. Residues: CASSPGTYYEQYF.

The V gene is TRBV20-1, the J gene TRBJ1-2, with 7 bases that match TRBD1. With V trimmed by 2 bases and J by 0 bases, 9 bases remained unmatched. Looked up from germline, CDR1 is DFQATT and CDR2 is SNEGSKA (reference sequence). The CDR3 totals 16 residues. CDR3 residues: CSARSGRGGANYGYTF. CDR3 bases: TGCAGTGCTAGAAGTGGCAGGGGGGGAGCTAACTATGGCTACACCTTC.

The chain combines TRBV6-5 with TRBJ2-2, with D perhaps matching TRBD1 or TRBD2 (5 bases each). The CDR3 spans 15 residues. The germline V and J ends were trimmed by 4 bases and 5 bases, with 14 bases remaining between them. Germline values: CDR1 MNHEY, CDR2 SVGAGI. The CDR3 bases are TGTGCCAGCAGTTCCCAGGGAGTGCTTACCGGGGAGCTGTTTTTT. Its translation is CASSSQGVLTGELFF.

This clonotype came up many times. The J gene is TRBJ2-1, the V gene TRBV7-6; the D is unclear. Trimming left V 5 bases short and J 5 bases short, with 10 bases between. The CDR3 length is 13 residues. CDR1 SGHVS and CDR2 FNYEAQ come from the germline V gene. CDR3 residues: CASSLLRNNEQFF. CDR3 nucleotides: TGTGCCAGCAGCCTTTTACGGAACAATGAGCAGTTCTTC.

V is TRBV3-1 and J is TRBJ2-7, with a possible D match to TRBD2 (5 bases). The V and J ends lost 0 bases and 7 bases respectively, with 19 bases between them. Germline CDR1 reads LGHDT; CDR2 reads YNNKEL (reference sequence). CDR3 length: 16 amino acids. The CDR3: CASSQDHVSPSGEQYF. The CDR3 nucleotides read TGTGCCAGCAGCCAAGATCACGTATCTCCTTCGGGGGAGCAGTACTTC.